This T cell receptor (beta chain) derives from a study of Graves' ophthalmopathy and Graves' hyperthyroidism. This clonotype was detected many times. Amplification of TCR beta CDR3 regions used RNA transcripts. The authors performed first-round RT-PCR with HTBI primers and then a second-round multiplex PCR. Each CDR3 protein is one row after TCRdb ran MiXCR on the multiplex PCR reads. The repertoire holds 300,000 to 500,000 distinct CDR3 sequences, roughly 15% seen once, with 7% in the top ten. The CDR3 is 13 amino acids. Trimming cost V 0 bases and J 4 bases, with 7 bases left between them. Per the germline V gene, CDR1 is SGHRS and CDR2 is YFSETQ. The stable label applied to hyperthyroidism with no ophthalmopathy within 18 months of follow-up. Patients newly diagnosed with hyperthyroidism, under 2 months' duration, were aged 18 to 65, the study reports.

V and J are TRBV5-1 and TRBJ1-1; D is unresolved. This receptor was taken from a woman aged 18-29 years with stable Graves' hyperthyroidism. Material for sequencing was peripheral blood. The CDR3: CASSLGESTEAFF. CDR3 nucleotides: TGCGCCAGCAGCTTGGGGGAGAGCACTGAAGCTTTCTTT.